A selection of T cell receptor beta chains follows, all from one sample in a study of Tregs in tolerant kidney transplant recipients. Some clones are missing from TCRdb's copy, which holds only in-frame ones; the method was immunoSEQ multiplex PCR. The sample lists some 66,000 clones, roughly 90% occurring once. The sample here was CD8+ T cells from blood, taken before the transplant. Receptor source: a human donor who received a combined kidney and bone marrow transplant. CDR3s include the opening cysteine and the closing phenylalanine or tryptophan. Fields, in order: clone size, CDR3 length, D gene, J gene, V gene, CDR3 protein, CDR3 DNA. A D gene is named only where the DNA matches it firmly. Clone size is given for some rows only: seen once, a few or many times, or a class if the clone is expanded.

>-|19|TRBD2|TRBJ2-3|TRBV7-8
CASSPSPSGGIFSTDTQYF
TGTGCCAGCAGCCCCTCCCCTAGCGGGGGGATTTTTAGCACAGATACGCAGTATTTT
>-|14|-|TRBJ1-1|TRBV19
CASSLGLMNTEAFF
TGTGCCAGTAGCCTGGGCCTCATGAACACTGAAGCTTTCTTT
>-|15|TRBD1|TRBJ1-1|TRBV4-2
CASSQPTGEDTEAFF
TGTGCCAGCAGCCAACCGACAGGGGAGGACACTGAAGCTTTCTTT
>-|15|-|TRBJ1-2|TRBV19
CASSIGSGLWYGYTF
TGTGCCAGTAGTATAGGGTCAGGTCTTTGGTATGGCTACACCTTC
>-|15|-|TRBJ2-7|TRBV19
CASSLEGGPSYEQYF
TGTGCCAGTAGTCTTGAGGGGGGGCCTTCCTACGAGCAGTACTTC
>-|15|-|TRBJ2-4|TRBV10-3
CAISESGHHRDIQYF
TGTGCCATCAGTGAGTCGGGACACCACAGGGACATTCAGTACTTC
>-|12|-|TRBJ2-3|TRBV29-1
CSVPRGTDTQYF
TGCAGCGTTCCCCGCGGGACGGATACGCAGTATTTT
>-|15|-|TRBJ2-3|TRBV4-1
CASSPTVTSTDTQYF
TGCGCCAGCAGCCCGACTGTAACTAGCACAGATACGCAGTATTTT
>once|17|TRBD2|TRBJ2-1|TRBV9
CASSVSQREYRYNEQFF
TGTGCCAGCAGCGTTTCCCAGCGGGAGTATCGATACAATGAGCAGTTCTTC
>-|18|-|TRBJ2-5|TRBV4-3
CASSQASTVGGTWETQYF
TGCGCCAGCAGCCAAGCCTCGACTGTGGGGGGAACGTGGGAGACCCAGTACTTC
>-|15|-|TRBJ1-5|TRBV2
CASSDRFYSNQPQHF
TGTGCCAGCAGTGACCGTTTCTATAGCAATCAGCCCCAGCATTTT
>-|13|-|TRBJ2-7|TRBV25-1
CASSQVQSYEQYF
TGTGCCAGCAGTCAGGTCCAGAGCTACGAGCAGTACTTC
>-|16|-|TRBJ2-2|TRBV4-1
CASSQVVAGSDGELFF
TGCGCCAGCAGCCAAGTTGTGGCAGGGTCGGACGGGGAGCTGTTTTTT
>-|16|TRBD2|TRBJ2-4|TRBV7-9
CASSPPSAGEKNIQYF
TGTGCCAGCAGCCCGCCCTCGGCGGGAGAGAAAAACATTCAGTACTTC
>-|16|TRBD2|TRBJ2-7|TRBV9
CASSVGGLAGAYEQYF
TGTGCCAGCAGCGTAGGGGGACTAGCGGGGGCCTACGAGCAGTACTTC
>-|14|TRBD1|TRBJ2-7|TRBV7-9
CASSPDRGLHEQYF
TGTGCCAGCAGCCCGGACAGGGGGCTGCACGAGCAGTACTTC
>once|15|TRBD1|TRBJ2-7|TRBV19
CASSIPGQGINEQYF
TGTGCCAGTAGTATACCCGGACAGGGGATAAACGAGCAGTACTTC
>-|16|TRBD1|TRBJ2-2|TRBV5-4
CASTDPGTGPTGELFF
TGTGCCAGCACCGACCCCGGGACAGGGCCCACCGGGGAGCTGTTTTTT
>-|16|TRBD2|TRBJ2-2|TRBV7-9
CASSPGLAGGSGELFF
TGTGCCAGCAGCCCGGGACTAGCGGGAGGCTCCGGGGAGCTGTTTTTT
>once|15|-|TRBJ1-4|TRBV5-6
CASSSPRETNEKLFF
TGTGCCAGCAGCTCCCCGAGGGAGACTAATGAAAAACTGTTTTTT
>-|13|TRBD1|TRBJ2-7|TRBV29-1
CSVGRDRDYEQYF
TGCAGCGTGGGAAGGGACAGAGACTACGAGCAGTACTTC
>once|11|-|TRBJ2-7|TRBV28
CASSFGYEQYF
TGTGCCAGCAGTTTCGGGTACGAGCAGTACTTC
>-|15|-|TRBJ2-3|TRBV25-1
CASTPTGTSTDTQYF
TGTGCCAGCACTCCGACAGGAACGAGCACAGATACGCAGTATTTT
>-|14|-|TRBJ2-1|TRBV7-9
CASTGLVGYNEQFF
TGTGCCAGCACAGGACTTGTAGGCTACAATGAGCAGTTCTTC
>-|14|TRBD1|TRBJ2-7|TRBV19
CASRPGQGWYEQYF
TGTGCCAGTAGGCCCGGACAGGGATGGTACGAGCAGTACTTC
>-|13|-|TRBJ1-1|TRBV7-9
CASSFGGGTEAFF
TGTGCCAGCAGCTTTGGAGGTGGGACTGAAGCTTTCTTT
>-|15|TRBD2|TRBJ2-3|TRBV13
CASSPSGGRTDTQYF
TGTGCCAGCAGCCCTAGCGGGGGGCGCACAGATACGCAGTATTTT
>few|16|-|TRBJ1-3|TRBV19
CATPAGGAFSGNTIYF
TGTGCCACCCCGGCGGGCGGCGCCTTCTCTGGAAACACCATATATTTT
>-|18|TRBD1|TRBJ1-2|TRBV9
CASSAIPGQVPWDYGYTF
TGTGCCAGCAGCGCGATCCCGGGACAGGTGCCTTGGGACTATGGCTACACCTTC
>-|12|TRBD2|TRBJ2-1|TRBV19
CASSNGLGEVFF
TGTGCCAGTAGTAACGGACTAGGCGAAGTATTCTTC
>-|17|TRBD2|TRBJ2-7|TRBV4-2
CASSPESLAGESYEQYF
TGTGCCAGCAGCCCCGAGTCCCTAGCGGGAGAATCCTACGAGCAGTACTTC
>-|13|-|TRBJ1-2|TRBV27
CASSLSRAYGYTF
TGTGCCAGCAGTTTATCCAGGGCCTATGGCTACACCTTC
>few|14|-|TRBJ1-1|TRBV10-3
CAISVPGLNTEAFF
TGTGCCATCAGTGTCCCAGGGTTGAACACTGAAGCTTTCTTT
>-|16|-|TRBJ2-1|TRBV2
CARLLQRVNGLGEQFF
TGTGCCAGGCTCCTACAGCGGGTCAACGGTTTGGGTGAGCAGTTCTTC
>-|15|TRBD2|TRBJ2-1|TRBV2
CASKTWTSGGNEQFF
TGTGCCAGCAAGACCTGGACTAGCGGGGGCAATGAGCAGTTCTTC
>-|15|-|TRBJ1-5|TRBV19
CASSWTVSSNQPQHF
TGTGCCAGTAGTTGGACAGTTAGTAGCAATCAGCCCCAGCATTTT
>once|15|-|TRBJ1-3|TRBV4-2
CASSDPGREGNTIYF
TGTGCCAGCAGCGACCCCGGTAGGGAGGGAAACACCATATATTTT